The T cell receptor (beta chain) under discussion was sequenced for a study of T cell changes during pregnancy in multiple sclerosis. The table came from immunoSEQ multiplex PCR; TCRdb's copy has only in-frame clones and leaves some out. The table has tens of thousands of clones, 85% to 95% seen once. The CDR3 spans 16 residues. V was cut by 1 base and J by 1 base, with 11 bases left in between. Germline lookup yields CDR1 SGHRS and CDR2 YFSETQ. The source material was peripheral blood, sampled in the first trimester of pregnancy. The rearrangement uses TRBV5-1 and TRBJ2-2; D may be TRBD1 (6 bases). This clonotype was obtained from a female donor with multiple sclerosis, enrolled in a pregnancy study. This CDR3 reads CASSLMGRGNTGELFF. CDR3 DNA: TGCGCCAGCAGCTTGATGGGCAGGGGGAACACCGGGGAGCTGTTTTTT. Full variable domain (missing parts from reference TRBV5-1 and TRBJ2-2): KAGVTQTPRYLIKTRGQQVTLSCSPISGHRSVSWYQQTPGQGLQFLFEYFSETQRNKGNFPGRFSGRQFSNSRSEMNVSTLELGDSALYLCASSLMGRGNTGELFFGEGSRLTVL.